The present TCR beta chain was sequenced within a study of response to subunit inactivated influenza vaccine. Study observations and caveats: Researchers suggested that each seasonal influenza vaccination recruits few new T cells.

TCRdb reprocessed the RT-PCR reads via MiXCR and lists one record per CDR3 protein. In the table there are about 150,000 distinct CDR3 sequences, around 10% of which are singletons. With respect to this clonotype: The antigen is undetermined.

This specimen consisted of CD8+ T cells sorted from PBMCs, obtained 23 to 25 months after vaccination. This clonotype was sampled from a man between 50 and 75 years old who received an inactivated influenza vaccine.

The CDR3 loop is CASSFRGTNNEQFF. The CDR3 nucleotides read TGTGCCAGCAGCTTCCGCGGGACAAATAATGAGCAGTTCTTC. J is TRBJ2-1 and V is TRBV7-9; D may correspond to TRBD1 or TRBD2 (6 bases each). Trimming cost V 3 bases and J 7 bases, with 13 bases left between them. Per germline, CDR1 SEHNR and CDR2 FQNEAQ (reference sequence). The length of the CDR3 is 14 residues.